The clone carrying this TCR beta chain was seen a few times. Its antigen is unidentified. Reasons for excluding patients were uncontrolled infection, other autoimmune disease, pregnancy or lactation. In making diagnoses, clinical symptoms, serum thyroxine and TRAb, thyroid ultrasound and orbital computed tomography were all used. The sample comes from a study of T cells in Graves' hyperthyroidism and ophthalmopathy. Study-wide points: Most expanded thyroid clonotypes above 0.001 recurred in blood.

It was RNA transcripts that yielded the amplified TCR beta CDR3 regions. With the HTBI primer set, the TCR CDR3 went through a first round of RT-PCR. TCRdb re-called the multiplex PCR reads with MiXCR, one entry per CDR3 protein. The data show hundreds of thousands of distinct CDR3 sequences, 14% seen once. V shed 0 bases and J shed 9 bases, with 15 bases lying between them. This CDR3 comprises 16 residues. Per the germline V gene, CDR1 is ENHRY and CDR2 is SYGVKD. The clonotype originates from a young woman with Graves' hyperthyroidism. This rearrangement joins TRBV10-3 to TRBJ1-6; tentative D call: TRBD1 (5 bases). Sequencing used blood. The chain's CDR3 is CAISESPGGFSSPLHF. The CDR3 DNA reads TGTGCCATCAGTGAGTCACCCGGGGGTTTCTCTTCACCCCTCCACTTT.